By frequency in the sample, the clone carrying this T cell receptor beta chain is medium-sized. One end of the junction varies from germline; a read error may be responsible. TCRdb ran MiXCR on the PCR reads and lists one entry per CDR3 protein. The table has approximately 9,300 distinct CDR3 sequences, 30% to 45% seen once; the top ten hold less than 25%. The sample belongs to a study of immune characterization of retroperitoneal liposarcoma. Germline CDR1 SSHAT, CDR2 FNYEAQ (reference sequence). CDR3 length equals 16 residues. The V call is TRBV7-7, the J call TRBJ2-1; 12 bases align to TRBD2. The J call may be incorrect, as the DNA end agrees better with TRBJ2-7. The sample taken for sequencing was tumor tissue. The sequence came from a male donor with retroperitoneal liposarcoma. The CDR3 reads CASSLDASGRANEQYF. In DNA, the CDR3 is TGTGCTAGCAGCTTAGATGCTAGCGGGAGGGCGAATGAGCAGTACTTC.